The 15 T cell receptor beta chains presented below share a single source sample, sequenced in a study of T cell repertoires in cytomegalovirus infection (dated by TCRdb to about 2019). These TCRs are of unknown antigen specificity. Per the publication, the treatment or condition label means: in vitro stimulation with specific CMV peptide epitopes to enrich CMV-specific T cells. Sequenced on an Illumina HiSeq 1500. The public reads were quality trimmed at Q25 with fastp and then assembled into clones with MiXCR by TCRdb, keeping productive beta chains. Under each unique CDR3 protein, matching rows form one entry showing the most common genes and DNA. This sample lists hundreds of thousands of distinct CDR3 sequences; 30% to 35% were detected once. The ten biggest clones cover over 10% of the sample. Material: cultured CD8+ T cells from PBMCs, obtained from culture after CMV antigen stimulation. Every receptor here comes from a human donor in good health (CMV status not recorded). Some clones in this sample may be carry-over from other donors' samples.

The CDR3 DNA reads as TGTGCCAGCAGACTATCCTGGGGGGAGTCAGATACGCAGTATTTT. This sequence encodes CASRLSWGESDTQYF. This chain connects TRBV2 to TRBJ2-3; D perhaps matches TRBD2 (6 bases). Germline CDR1 is SNHLY and CDR2 is FYNNEI. The CDR3 has 15 residues. Trimming left V 6 bases short and J 4 bases short, with 17 bases between. The full variable domain, rest sourced from reference TRBV2 and TRBJ2-3, is EPEVTQTPSHQVTQMGQEVILRCVPISNHLYFYWYRQILGQKVEFLVSFYNNEISEKSEIFDDQFSVERPDGSNFTLKIRSTKLEDSAMYFCASRLSWGESDTQYFGPGTRLTVL.

This clonotype came up a few times. CDR3 sequence: CASSPGSSTYNEQFF. Here the CDR3 DNA reads TGTGCCAGCAGTCCCGGGTCTTCAACTTACAATGAGCAGTTCTTC. The rearrangement joins TRBV28 to TRBJ2-1, with D hard to call. Germline V gene data show CDR1 as MDHEN and CDR2 as SYDVKM. The V gene lost 5 bases and the J gene lost 4 bases, with 15 bases spanning the gap. CDR3 length equals 15 residues. Together with reference TRBV28 and TRBJ2-1, the CDR3 gives the full variable domain: DVKVTQSSRYLVKRTGEKVFLECVQDMDHENMFWYRQDPGLGLRLIYFSYDVKMKEKGDIPEGYSVSREKKERFSLILESASTNQTSMYLCASSPGSSTYNEQFFGPGTRLTVL.

The CDR3 DNA is TGTGCCAGCAGAAACTTGGGACAGGGCTACGAGCAGTACGTC. Translated: CASRNLGQGYEQYV. The chain has TRBV28 and TRBJ2-7, with 9 nucleotides matching TRBD1. Germline assignment: CDR1 MDHEN and CDR2 SYDVKM. V lost 6 bases and J lost 3; bases outside the gene matches: 6. The CDR3 is made up of 14 amino acids.

This clonotype was recorded at least ten times. The chain joins TRBV6-5 to TRBJ1-6; no firm D call. Trimming pared 0 bases from V and 6 bases from J, leaving 12 bases between. The germline V gene encodes CDR1 MNHEY and CDR2 SVGAGI. The length of the CDR3 is 16 residues. CDR3 sequence (DNA): TGTGCCAGCAGTTACTCTGGTACCAGCCTTAATTCACCCCTCCACTTT. Translating it yields CASSYSGTSLNSPLHF.

The V and J genes are TRBV6-6 and TRBJ1-4; perhaps TRBD1 as D (6 bases). The V gene's germline CDR1 is MNHNY and CDR2 SVGAGI (reference sequence). With 6 bases removed from V and 5 bases from J, the gap between germline ends came to 16 bases. CDR3 length: 15 amino acids. CDR3 sequence reads: CASSPSDSWNEKLFF. The CDR3 DNA is TGTGCCAGCAGCCCTTCGGACAGTTGGAATGAAAAACTGTTTTTT.

This clonotype was recorded at least ten times. The chain uses TRBV7-9 and TRBJ1-1; tentative D call: TRBD1 (5 bases). CDR1 is SEHNR and CDR2 is FQNEAQ in the germline V gene (reference sequence). This CDR3 is built from 13 residues. V lost 6 bases and J lost 3, with 11 bases in between. The CDR3 protein is CASSLGTDTEAFF. The CDR3 nucleotides are TGTGCCAGCAGTCTCGGGACGGACACTGAAGCTTTCTTT. The variable domain in full, with the rest retrieved from reference TRBV7-9 and TRBJ1-1, is DTGVSQNPRHKITKRGQNVTFRCDPISEHNRLYWYRQTLGQGPEFLTYFQNEAQLEKSRLLSDRFSAERPKGSFSTLEIQRTEQGDSAMYLCASSLGTDTEAFFGQGTRLTVV.

This clonotype was detected a few times. In nucleotides, the CDR3 is TGTGCCACCAGCAGAGAAACCGGTTGGCCAGGTTCCGAGCAGTACGTC. Protein: CATSRETGWPGSEQYV. The rearrangement links TRBV15 to TRBJ2-7; D unresolved. Per the germline V gene, CDR1 is LNHNV and CDR2 is YYDKDF (reference sequence). This CDR3 contains 16 residues. Trimming left V 0 bases short and J 6 bases short, with 18 bases between.

V and J are TRBV27 and TRBJ1-5, with no clear D. Germline CDR1 is MNHEY and CDR2 is SMNVEV (reference sequence). This CDR3 region has 15 residues. V was shortened by 5 bases and J by 0 bases, with 11 bases between the two germline ends. CDR3 coding DNA: TGTGCCAGCAGTCCTTCCACGGCTAGCAATCAGCCCCAGCATTTT. It yields the protein CASSPSTASNQPQHF.

This clonotype was found a few times. The rearrangement links TRBV11-2 to TRBJ1-4; D is possibly TRBD1 (6 bases). The CDR3 is made up of 17 amino acids. V lost 3 bases and J 3 bases, leaving 17 bases between the germline ends. The germline V gene encodes CDR1 SGHAT and CDR2 FQNNGV. The CDR3, as DNA: TGTGCCAGCAGCTTCTGGAGAAAACAGGGAGCTAATGAAAAACTGTTTTTT. Protein sequence: CASSFWRKQGANEKLFF.

DNA for the CDR3: TGTACCAGCAGCTTAGATGCCTACGAGCAGTACGTC. Translating gives CTSSLDAYEQYV. V and J are TRBV7-6 and TRBJ2-7; D unresolved. Germline V gene lookup returns CDR1 SGHVS and CDR2 FNYEAQ. CDR3 length equals 12 residues.

The chain recombines TRBV12-3 or TRBV12-4 with TRBJ1-4; TRBD1 is a possible D gene (6 bases). With 8 bases removed from V and 3 bases from J, the gap between germline ends came to 13 bases. CDR3 length equals 14 residues. The CDR3 region has the DNA TGTGCCAGCCGATACAGGGAGGCTAATGAAAAACTGTTTTTT. Translation gives CASRYREANEKLFF.

The V and J genes are TRBV6-6 and TRBJ1-6, with 7 bases matching TRBD1. CDR3 length: 15 residues. Germline trimming cut 6 bases from V and 5 bases from J; bases unmatched to any gene: 7. The germline V gene encodes CDR1 MNHNY and CDR2 SVGAGI (reference sequence). CDR3 loop: CASRPHDRDNSPLHF. CDR3 bases: TGTGCCAGCAGGCCCCACGACAGGGATAATTCACCCCTCCACTTT.

This clonotype occurred a few times. The rearrangement links TRBV7-9 to TRBJ1-1; a weak D match, TRBD1 (5 bases). Deletions cut 4 bases from V and 0 bases from J, with 12 bases between. CDR1 SEHNR and CDR2 FQNEAQ come from the germline V gene (reference sequence). This CDR3 spans 15 amino acids. CDR3 protein: CASSYVQGVNTEAFF. The CDR3 DNA reads as TGTGCCAGCAGCTACGTGCAGGGAGTGAACACTGAAGCTTTCTTT.

A note on this clonotype: The junction departs from germline at one end; a sequencing error may be responsible. The chain couples TRBV7-7 to TRBJ2-1, with 7 bases fitting TRBD2. Germline V CDR1 and CDR2: SSHAT, FNYEAQ (reference sequence). The CDR3 has 16 residues. This chain's CDR3 is CASSLGGVSSYNEQFF. CDR3 bases: TGTGCTAGCAGCTTGGGAGGGGTAAGCTCCTACAATGAGCAGTTCTTC.

This clonotype has just a few counts. The genes are TRBV7-9 and TRBJ1-2; maybe TRBD1 (6 bases). Germline V CDR1 and CDR2: SEHNR, FQNEAQ (reference sequence). The CDR3 is made up of 14 amino acids. The ends were cut back, 4 bases at V and 4 bases at J, with 13 bases in the middle. Here the CDR3 DNA reads TGTGCCAGCAGCTCTTGGACAGAGGTCTATGGCTACACCTTC. This gives the protein CASSSWTEVYGYTF.